This T cell receptor (beta chain) was profiled in a study of early T cells in non-severe SARS-CoV-2 infection. The CDR3 contains 13 residues. Germline assignment: CDR1 MGHDK and CDR2 SYGVNS. The ends were cut back, 6 bases at V and 0 bases at J, with 5 bases in the middle. This clonotype was seen at least ten times. Individual cDNA molecules each received unique molecular identifiers attached to them. TCRdb analysed the 5' RACE reads with MiXCR anew, one entry per CDR3 protein. In the table there are 25,000 to 35,000 distinct CDR3 sequences, roughly 3% of which are singletons. The sequenced material came from whole blood. This receptor was identified in an adult who was a healthcare worker with PCR-confirmed SARS-CoV-2 infection or an uninfected control (not recorded which). The rearrangement uses TRBV25-1 and TRBJ1-4; D is unresolved. The CDR3 DNA follows: TGTGCCAGCAGAGAAACAACTAATGAAAAACTGTTTTTT. Residues: CASRETTNEKLFF.